These T cell receptor beta chains were read from a single sample in a study of blood T cell repertoires in COVID-19. Sequencing used immunoSEQ multiplex PCR; TCRdb keeps in-frame clones, though not all of them. The profile shows about 66,000 clones, around nine tenths of them singletons. The sample was peripheral blood. These receptors all stem from a man aged 70-80 years with acute or convalescent COVID-19. Both conserved end residues are part of each CDR3. D genes are given only for firm matches. The size field is filled for only some rows; it gives once, few, many or a size class.

TRBD2	NA	TRBV18	TRBJ2-7	TGTGCCAGCTCACCGCCTAGCGGGGTCTACGAGCAGTACTTC	CASSPPSGVYEQYF
NA	NA	TRBV7-2	TRBJ1-3	TGTGCCAGCAGCTCACGGACTAACACCATATATTTT	CASSSRTNTIYF
NA	NA	TRBV5-5	TRBJ2-5	TGTGCCAGCAGCTTACTAGATGTAGAGACCCAGTACTTC	CASSLLDVETQYF
TRBD1	NA	TRBV7-3	TRBJ2-7	TGTGCCAGCAGCTTTGACAGGGGCTACGAGCAGTACTTC	CASSFDRGYEQYF
NA	few	TRBV2	TRBJ1-1	TGTGCCAGCCAGGGGCGCACTGAAGCTTTCTTT	CASQGRTEAFF
NA	NA	TRBV5-5	TRBJ2-2	TGTGCCAGCAGCTCGAGCTACTCAGGGTTTTATACCGGGGAGCTGTTTTTT	CASSSSYSGFYTGELFF
TRBD2	NA	TRBV5-6	TRBJ2-7	TGTGCCAGCAGCCTAGCGGCGTCCTACGAGCAGTACTTC	CASSLAASYEQYF
NA	NA	TRBV28	TRBJ1-5	TGTGCCAGCAGTTTCTTTGGGAGAGGCTATAGCAATCAGCCCCAGCATTTT	CASSFFGRGYSNQPQHF
NA	NA	TRBV6-5	TRBJ1-5	TGTGCCAGCACCGGTGGACAACACAATCAGCCCCAGCATTTT	CASTGGQHNQPQHF
NA	NA	TRBV7-3	TRBJ2-1	TGTGCCAGCAGCCCCGCCGTTCTCAGTGAGCAGTTCTTC	CASSPAVLSEQFF
TRBD2	NA	TRBV7-6	TRBJ2-3	TGTGCCAGCAGCGGGGGACTAGCCCGCACAGATACGCAGTATTTT	CASSGGLARTDTQYF
TRBD2	NA	TRBV4-2	TRBJ2-3	TGTGCCAGCAGTGGGGGGGGGTCAGATACGCAGTATTTT	CASSGGGSDTQYF
TRBD2	NA	TRBV2	TRBJ2-5	TGTGCCAGCAGGACCGGGACTAGCCTGGAGACCCAGTACTTC	CASRTGTSLETQYF
TRBD1	NA	TRBV5-1	TRBJ1-2	TGCGCCAGCAGCTTGGGACTGGACAGGGGATATGGCTACACCTTC	CASSLGLDRGYGYTF
NA	NA	TRBV18	TRBJ2-5	TGTGCCAGCTCAAACCAGGGGCAAGAGACCCAGTACTTC	CASSNQGQETQYF
TRBD1	NA	TRBV19	TRBJ1-5	TGTGCCAGTAGTATTAGACAGGGGGCAGGCAATCAGCCCCAGCATTTT	CASSIRQGAGNQPQHF
NA	NA	TRBV19	TRBJ2-7	TGTGCCAGTAGCAAGATGAGGAGGGTGGGGTGGAAGGTAGGATACGAGCAGTACTTC	CASSKMRRVGWKVGYEQYF
TRBD2	NA	TRBV6-2/TRBV6-3	TRBJ2-1	TGTGCCAGCAGTTCCCGGACTAGCGGGGGAAATGAGCAGTTCTTC	CASSSRTSGGNEQFF
NA	NA	TRBV6-2/TRBV6-3	TRBJ2-7	TGTGCCAGCAGTACCAGGGTTTACGAGCAGTACTTC	CASSTRVYEQYF
NA	NA	TRBV11-3	TRBJ1-1	TGTGCCAGCAGCTTAAACATACACACTGAAGCTTTCTTT	CASSLNIHTEAFF
NA	NA	TRBV25-1	TRBJ2-1	TGTGCCAGCAGTGAATCGGGGTATGGGGTTTCCTACAATGAGCAGTTCTTC	CASSESGYGVSYNEQFF
TRBD2	NA	TRBV6-8	TRBJ2-1	TGTGCCAGCAGTTACGTGCCGGGACTAGCCTTCAATGAGCAGTTCTTC	CASSYVPGLAFNEQFF
TRBD1	NA	TRBV18	TRBJ2-7	TGTGCCAGCGTCGGGGACAGCAAGAGCTCCTACGAGCAGTACTTC	CASVGDSKSSYEQYF
NA	NA	TRBV28	TRBJ1-5	TGTGCCAGCAGTTTAAACTCAGGGAGCAATCAGCCCCAGCATTTT	CASSLNSGSNQPQHF
NA	few	TRBV6-4	TRBJ1-2	TGTGCCAGCAGTTCAACAGGGCTCTATGGCTACACCTTC	CASSSTGLYGYTF
TRBD1	once	TRBV6-5	TRBJ2-7	TGTGCCAGCAGAAAAAGTCAGGGACAGCTCTACGAGCAGTACTTC	CASRKSQGQLYEQYF